Shown below are 27 T cell receptor beta chains from a single sample sequenced in a study of beta chain features in type 1 diabetes. Sequencing targeted expressed TCRB transcripts, as all isolated RNA had been reverse transcribed. Sequenced by immunoSEQ multiplex PCR; TCRdb stores in-frame clones only, minus some. Of more than 85,000 clones in the sample, approximately 39% were seen once. Sequencing was done on a sample of stem cell memory CD4+ T cells from blood. Every receptor here comes from a woman aged 18-29 years in good health.

This sequence joins TRBV7-2 and TRBJ2-5; D is perhaps TRBD1 (5 bases). Trimming left V 5 bases short and J 4 bases short, with 17 bases between. This CDR3 has 15 amino acids. Looked up from germline, CDR1 is SGHTA and CDR2 is FQGNSA. CDR3 in amino acids: CASSHHRRRGETQYF. The DNA of the CDR3 is TGTGCCAGCAGCCACCACAGGAGAAGGGGAGAGACCCAGTACTTC. Full variable domain (rest looked up from reference TRBV7-2 and TRBJ2-5): GAGVSQSPSNKVTEKGKDVELRCDPISGHTALYWYRQSLGQGLEFLIYFQGNSAPDKSGLPSDRFSAERTGGSVSTLTIQRTQQEDSAVYLCASSHHRRRGETQYFGPGTRLLVL.

The CDR3 here is CASSLPNEAFF. CDR3 DNA: TGTGCCAGCAGCCTACCTAATGAAGCTTTCTTT. The chain recombines TRBV7-9 with TRBJ1-1, with D unclear. Germline CDR1 SEHNR, CDR2 FQNEAQ (reference sequence). Deletions cut 5 bases from V and 7 bases from J, with 8 bases between. CDR3 length: 11 amino acids. Based on the CDR3 plus reference TRBV7-9 and TRBJ1-1, the full variable domain is DTGVSQNPRHKITKRGQNVTFRCDPISEHNRLYWYRQTLGQGPEFLTYFQNEAQLEKSRLLSDRFSAERPKGSFSTLEIQRTEQGDSAMYLCASSLPNEAFFGQGTRLTVV.

This clone appeared a few times. CDR3 loop: CASSPGLANYYNEQFF. CDR3 in DNA: TGTGCCAGCAGCCCGGGACTAGCGAATTACTACAATGAGCAGTTCTTC. V is TRBV7-8 and J is TRBJ2-1; 10 nucleotides line up with TRBD2. V lost 5 bases, J lost 3 bases, and 7 bases stayed unmatched. Per the germline V gene, CDR1 is SGHVS and CDR2 is FQNEAQ. The CDR3 extends over 16 amino acids.

This clone was observed a few times. The chain couples TRBV23-1 to TRBJ1-2, with D possibly matching TRBD1 (5 bases). TRBV23-1 is sorted into the ORF group, with uncertain function. The CDR3 loop spans 14 amino acids. The CDR3: CAGPRGWFRYGYTF. The CDR3 DNA reads as TGCGCTGGTCCGCGGGGCTGGTTTAGGTATGGCTACACCTTC.

This chain joins TRBV18 and TRBJ2-7; 9 bases are a match to TRBD1. The germline V gene has CDR1 KGHSH and CDR2 LQKENI. Germline trimming cut 4 bases from V and 0 bases from J; bases unmatched to any gene: 7. This CDR3 has 16 amino acids. The CDR3 coding sequence is TGTGCCAGCTCACGATCCGGGACAGGGACCTCCTACGAGCAGTACTTC. Translation: CASSRSGTGTSYEQYF.

The rearrangement uses TRBV5-1 and TRBJ2-1; 11 nucleotides line up with TRBD2. Per the germline V gene, CDR1 is SGHRS and CDR2 is YFSETQ. With 4 bases clipped from V and 5 bases from J, the junction kept 8 bases outside the gene matches. CDR3 size: 16 residues. The CDR3 region has the DNA TGCGCCAGCAGCGCTGGGACTAGCGGTTTTAACAATGAGCAGTTCTTC. Its translation: CASSAGTSGFNNEQFF.

This clone was picked up a small number of times. The chain carries TRBV6-6 and TRBJ2-3; D possibly corresponds to TRBD1 (6 bases). This CDR3 region has 13 residues. Germline-derived CDR1 and CDR2 are MNHNY and SVGAGI (reference sequence). V lost 8 bases to trimming and J lost 0 bases, with 9 bases between them. The CDR3 loop is CASDTGSTDTQYF. The DNA of the CDR3 is TGTGCCAGCGATACAGGGAGCACAGATACGCAGTATTTT.

This clone was seen more than once but under ten times. The rearrangement joins TRBV19 to TRBJ1-5; 7 bases fit TRBD1. V was pared by 2 bases and J by 7 bases, with 8 bases of the junction left unmatched. The length of the CDR3 is 15 residues. Germline V gene data show CDR1 as LNHDA and CDR2 as SQIVND (reference sequence). CDR3: CASSIQQGNRQPQHF. CDR3 sequence (DNA): TGTGCCAGTAGTATACAACAGGGGAATCGGCAGCCCCAGCATTTT.

The V and J genes are TRBV6-5 and TRBJ1-1; the D gene is possibly TRBD1 (5 bases). V was cut by 2 bases and J by 1 base, with 11 bases left in between. This CDR3 has 15 amino acids. Germline lookup yields CDR1 MNHEY and CDR2 SVGAGI. The CDR3 spells CASSYVGQGNTEAFF. Here the CDR3 DNA reads TGTGCCAGCAGTTACGTCGGCCAGGGGAACACTGAAGCTTTCTTT.

This chain uses TRBV29-1 with TRBJ2-7; 8 bases agree with TRBD1. The CDR3 has 12 residues. In germline, CDR1 is SQVTM, CDR2 ANQGSEA. V was pared by 7 bases and J by 0 bases, with 2 bases of the junction left unmatched. Written as DNA, the CDR3 is TGCAGCGGCGGACAGGGCTCCTACGAGCAGTACTTC. This gives the protein CSGGQGSYEQYF.

A few counts support this clone. The rearrangement joins TRBV29-1 to TRBJ1-2, with 9 bases aligning to TRBD1. Germline CDR1 SQVTM, CDR2 ANQGSEA. V trimming: 7 bases; J trimming: 5 bases; junction bases outside the gene matches: 8. The CDR3 has 13 residues. CDR3 in amino acids: CSAWDRVNYGYTF. The CDR3 region has the DNA TGCAGCGCCTGGGACAGGGTGAATTATGGCTACACCTTC.

The genes are TRBV28 and TRBJ1-2; D might be TRBD1 (6 bases). Germline CDR1 reads MDHEN; CDR2 reads SYDVKM. V was cut by 2 bases and J by 10 bases, with 11 bases left in between. The CDR3 contains 12 residues. CDR3 protein: CASSLGTGNYTF. CDR3 in DNA: TGTGCCAGCAGTTTAGGCACAGGGAACTACACCTTC.

The chain is built from TRBV19 and TRBJ1-5; 9 bases fit TRBD1. The CDR3 consists of 16 residues. Germline loops: CDR1 LNHDA, CDR2 SQIVND (reference sequence). V was pared by 6 bases and J by 6 bases, with 12 bases of the junction left unmatched. CDR3 residues: CASSSPAGTGSQPQHF. The CDR3 coding sequence is TGTGCCAGTAGCTCACCGGCCGGGACAGGGTCTCAGCCCCAGCATTTT.

The rearrangement uses TRBV6-5 and TRBJ1-2, with 8 bases aligning to TRBD1. This CDR3 has 13 residues. Unmatched junction bases numbered 4, after V lost 6 bases and J lost 4 bases. The germline V gene has CDR1 MNHEY and CDR2 SVGAGI. Here the CDR3 DNA reads TGTGCCAGCAGAGGGACAGGACCCTATGGCTACACCTTC. It codes for CASRGTGPYGYTF.

The V and J genes are TRBV30 and TRBJ1-1; TRBD1 aligns across 8 bases. CDR1 and CDR2 from the germline V gene are GTSNPN and SVGIG (reference sequence). This CDR3 is 14 amino acids long. After removal of 3 bases from V and 5 bases from J, the junction contained 8 bases not matched to a gene. CDR3 in DNA: TGTGCCTGGAGCCGACAGGGGCTTGTGACTGAAGCTTTCTTT. Translation gives CAWSRQGLVTEAFF.

The chain couples TRBV18 to TRBJ2-5; unclear D gene. Trimming took 3 bases from V and 5 from J, leaving 7 bases between them. The CDR3 covers 12 residues. The germline V gene has CDR1 KGHSH and CDR2 LQKENI. The CDR3 DNA sequence: TGTGCCAGCTCACCTTCCCGTGAGACCCAGTACTTC. It translates to CASSPSRETQYF.

This clone occurred a few times. The chain combines TRBV9 with TRBJ1-1; 7 bases map to TRBD1. Germline assignment: CDR1 SGDLS and CDR2 YYNGEE. The junction had 15 bases not matched to a gene; V was cut back by 10 bases and J by 9 bases. This CDR3 is built from 13 residues. DNA of the CDR3: TGTGCCTCCGAGACAGGGATGATAGGGAAAGCTTTCTTT. Residues: CASETGMIGKAFF. The full variable domain, with the rest looked up from reference TRBV9 and TRBJ1-1, is DSGVTQTPKHLITATGQRVTLRCSPRSGDLSVYWYQQSLDQGLQFLIQYYNGEERAKGNILERFSAQQFPDLHSELNLSSLELGDSALYFCASETGMIGKAFFGQGTRLTVV.

The chain uses TRBV28 and TRBJ1-1; 9 positions match TRBD1. Germline CDR1 reads MDHEN; CDR2 reads SYDVKM. The J segment lost 11 bases and the V segment lost 9 bases, leaving 4 bases of the junction unmatched. The CDR3 spans 10 residues. CDR3 in amino acids: CASYRGRAFF. CDR3 DNA sequence: TGTGCCAGTTACAGGGGGCGGGCTTTCTTT.

The chain is built from TRBV9 and TRBJ1-4; possible D gene TRBD1, 5 bases. V lost 0 bases and J 5 bases, leaving 11 bases between the germline ends. From germline, CDR1 is SGDLS and CDR2 YYNGEE. The CDR3 has 15 residues. DNA of the CDR3: TGTGCCAGCAGCGTAGCTGTCCGGGGGAATGAAAAACTGTTTTTT. Residues: CASSVAVRGNEKLFF.

This clone was found a few times. The chain combines TRBV2 with TRBJ2-5; D gene ambiguous. The germline V gene encodes CDR1 SNHLY and CDR2 FYNNEI. Trimming shortened V by 7 bases and J by 0 bases, and 12 bases separated the two germline ends. This CDR3 has 14 amino acids. In nucleotides, the CDR3 is TGTGCCAGCATAAGACACCCTTACCAAGAGACCCAGTACTTC. It specifies CASIRHPYQETQYF.

The V gene is TRBV5-1, the J gene TRBJ2-1, with a weak D call TRBD1 (5 bases). CDR3 size: 15 residues. Germline CDR1 SGHRS, CDR2 YFSETQ. V was trimmed by 5 bases and J by 2 bases, leaving 14 bases between them. The CDR3 reads CASSSQGNAYNEQFF. Written as DNA, the CDR3 is TGCGCCAGCAGTTCCCAGGGAAATGCCTACAATGAGCAGTTCTTC.

CDR3 region: CSAAPGEQYF. CDR3 DNA sequence: TGCAGTGCTGCCCCCGGGGAGCAGTACTTC. The rearrangement links TRBV20-1 to TRBJ2-7; D not resolved. Trimming pared 5 bases from V and 7 bases from J, leaving 9 bases between. Germline V gene data show CDR1 as DFQATT and CDR2 as SNEGSKA (reference sequence). The CDR3 consists of 10 residues.

V and J are TRBV27 and TRBJ2-1; 10 positions agree with TRBD2. CDR3 length: 17 residues. Germline lookup yields CDR1 MNHEY and CDR2 SMNVEV (reference sequence). J lost 4 bases, V lost 5 bases, and 11 bases had no gene match. Written as DNA, the CDR3 is TGTGCCAGCAGTCCGACCCCCCTAGCGGGAGTGTACAATGAGCAGTTCTTC. Protein product: CASSPTPLAGVYNEQFF.

The chain couples TRBV9 to TRBJ2-6; 8 positions match TRBD2. J was trimmed by 3 bases and V by 0 bases; bases with no gene match: 5. CDR1 is SGDLS, CDR2 YYNGEE, per germline. The length of the CDR3 is 17 residues. CDR3 nucleotides: TGTGCCAGCAGCGTAGGCGGGAGGAGGAGTGGGGCCAACGTCCTGACTTTC. Translating it yields CASSVGGRRSGANVLTF. Full variable domain (outside the CDR3, taken from reference TRBV9 and TRBJ2-6): DSGVTQTPKHLITATGQRVTLRCSPRSGDLSVYWYQQSLDQGLQFLIQYYNGEERAKGNILERFSAQQFPDLHSELNLSSLELGDSALYFCASSVGGRRSGANVLTFGAGSRLTVL.

The chain links TRBV7-3 to TRBJ2-6; possible D gene TRBD2, 6 bases. The CDR3 is made up of 15 amino acids. V dropped 1 base and J dropped 2 bases, with 6 bases sitting between them. Germline V lookup: CDR1 SGHTA, CDR2 FQGTGA. In DNA, the CDR3 is TGTGCCAGCAGCTTAAGCGGGACTGGGGCCAACGTCCTGACTTTC. Protein sequence: CASSLSGTGANVLTF. Full variable domain (rest looked up from reference TRBV7-3 and TRBJ2-6): GAGVSQTPSNKVTEKGKYVELRCDPISGHTALYWYRQSLGQGPEFLIYFQGTGAADDSGLPNDRFFAVRPEGSVSTLKIQRTERGDSAVYLCASSLSGTGANVLTFGAGSRLTVL.

The genes are TRBV30 and TRBJ1-1; D is uncertain. Trimming cost V 0 bases and J 3 bases, with 14 bases left between them. Germline CDR1 reads GTSNPN; CDR2 reads SVGIG (reference sequence). The CDR3 is 15 residues long. The CDR3 is CAWSVVRVTYTEAFF. CDR3 DNA sequence: TGTGCCTGGAGTGTTGTACGGGTTACCTACACTGAAGCTTTCTTT.

This chain uses TRBV27 with TRBJ2-7; possible D gene TRBD1, 6 bases. The V and J ends lost 3 bases and 7 bases respectively, with 10 bases between them. CDR1 is MNHEY, CDR2 SMNVEV, per germline (reference sequence). This CDR3 region has 12 residues. CDR3 residues: CASSLVRGEQYF. The CDR3 bases are TGTGCCAGCAGTTTGGTAAGGGGGGAGCAGTACTTC.